Following are 14 T cell receptor beta chains from one sample sequenced in a study of shared clonotypes between healthy human individuals. Here immunoSEQ multiplex PCR was the method, and the copy in TCRdb shows in-frame clones only, minus some. The table records fewer than 1.6 million clones, 98% of them present only once. The sample taken for sequencing was naive CD4+ T cells sorted from blood. The subset denotes: CD45RA+ positively selected. The receptor set was obtained from a man aged 30 to 45 in good health.

CDR3 DNA: TGCGCCAGCCGACAGGGTAAGGGATACGAGCAGTACTTC. Translated, it gives CASRQGKGYEQYF. The rearrangement uses TRBV5-1 and TRBJ2-7, with TRBD1 matching 7 bases. V lost 7 bases and J lost 4; bases outside the gene matches: 8. The CDR3 covers 13 residues. Germline assignment: CDR1 SGHRS and CDR2 YFSETQ.

This chain uses TRBV5-1 with TRBJ2-2; 10 nucleotides match TRBD1. This CDR3 contains 16 residues. Germline assignment: CDR1 SGHRS and CDR2 YFSETQ. Trimming cost V 6 bases and J 2 bases; bases outside gene matches: 7. The CDR3 sequence: CASTPLTGGNTGELFF. The CDR3 DNA follows: TGCGCCAGCACTCCTTTGACAGGGGGCAACACCGGGGAGCTGTTTTTT.

This chain uses TRBV7-8 with TRBJ1-5; no clear D. Germline V gives CDR1 SGHVS, CDR2 FQNEAQ. Trimming left V 2 bases short and J 1 base short, with 9 bases between. The CDR3 totals 15 residues. In DNA form, the CDR3 reads TGTGCCAGCAGCTTAAAGGGTGTGAGCAATCAGCCCCAGCATTTT. This codes for CASSLKGVSNQPQHF.

V usage is TRBV18 and J usage is TRBJ1-3; 9 bases agree with TRBD1. Germline assignment: CDR1 KGHSH and CDR2 LQKENI. With V trimmed by 3 bases and J by 0 bases, 12 bases remained unmatched. The CDR3 sequence is 19 residues long. CDR3 sequence: CASSPRPGTGMSSGNTIYF. CDR3 coding DNA: TGTGCCAGCTCACCTCGTCCCGGGACAGGGATGAGCTCTGGAAACACCATATATTTT.

This chain links TRBV18 with TRBJ2-3; unclear D gene. CDR1 and CDR2 (germline): KGHSH, LQKENI. Trimming stripped 4 bases from V and 2 bases from J, with 7 bases between. This CDR3 contains 13 residues. The CDR3 DNA is TGTGCCAGCTCACATGCCTCCACAGATACGCAGTATTTT. It encodes CASSHASTDTQYF.

The chain has TRBV7-2 and TRBJ2-3; TRBD2 aligns across 14 bases. Germline trimming cut 1 base from V and 5 bases from J; bases unmatched to any gene: 2. From germline, CDR1 is SGHTA and CDR2 FQGNSA. The CDR3 runs 16 residues. Here the CDR3 reads CASSLVGTSGRDTQYF. CDR3 coding DNA: TGTGCCAGCAGCTTAGTTGGGACTAGCGGGAGAGATACGCAGTATTTT.

This chain uses TRBV27 with TRBJ1-1; D perhaps matches TRBD1 (6 bases). The CDR3 is 14 amino acids. Between the trimmed V and J ends, which lost 7 bases and 2 bases, there was a span of 14 bases. Germline V gene data show CDR1 as MNHEY and CDR2 as SMNVEV (reference sequence). CDR3 sequence: CASKKGQINTEAFF. The DNA for the CDR3 is TGTGCCAGCAAAAAAGGACAGATAAACACTGAAGCTTTCTTT.

This chain links TRBV2 with TRBJ2-7, with TRBD1 matching over 11 bases. With 4 bases clipped from V and 4 bases from J, the junction kept 15 bases outside the gene matches. The CDR3 loop spans 18 amino acids. Germline V gene lookup returns CDR1 SNHLY and CDR2 FYNNEI. The CDR3 nucleotides are TGTGCCAGCAGTGGCCGGGACAGGGGGGCCTCCACCTCTTACGAGCAGTACTTC. Its translation: CASSGRDRGASTSYEQYF.

The V and J genes are TRBV5-1 and TRBJ2-3, with D possibly matching TRBD2 (6 bases). Germline V gene lookup returns CDR1 SGHRS and CDR2 YFSETQ. The CDR3 length is 15 residues. Trimming took 2 bases from V and 4 from J, leaving 14 bases between them. The CDR3 reads CASSLSGTLADTQYF. The CDR3 DNA is TGCGCCAGCAGCTTATCCGGGACTCTCGCAGATACGCAGTATTTT.

This sequence joins TRBV18 and TRBJ2-2, with a possible D match to TRBD2 (6 bases). V lost 3 bases, J lost 3 bases, and 17 bases lay in between. The CDR3 is 17 residues long. The germline V gene has CDR1 KGHSH and CDR2 LQKENI. The CDR3 nucleotides read TGTGCCAGCTCACCCAAACATGGCGGGACCTACACCGGGGAGCTGTTTTTT. Encoded protein: CASSPKHGGTYTGELFF.

The chain links TRBV7-3 to TRBJ2-1, with TRBD1 as a possible D gene (5 bases). V gave up 2 bases and J gave up 10 bases, with 12 bases separating them. Germline V lookup: CDR1 SGHTA, CDR2 FQGTGA. This CDR3 is built from 13 residues. In DNA form, the CDR3 reads TGTGCCAGCAGCTTACAGGGCCGCAGCGAGCAGTTCTTC. Translated, it gives CASSLQGRSEQFF.

The chain couples TRBV6-5 to TRBJ2-7; 7 bases align to TRBD1. Germline V gives CDR1 MNHEY, CDR2 SVGAGI. The V and J ends lost 6 bases and 4 bases, in that order; junction bases with no gene match: 6. CDR3 length: 13 residues. CDR3: CASSKRQGYEQYF. The CDR3 bases are TGTGCCAGCAGCAAGCGACAGGGTTACGAGCAGTACTTC.

DNA of the CDR3: TGTGCCAGCAGCTTAGAGGCGGGAGAGGAGTTCACTGAAGCTTTCTTT. This codes for CASSLEAGEEFTEAFF. The J gene is TRBJ1-1, the V gene TRBV7-2; D is unclear. Trimming shortened V by 1 base and J by 4 bases, and 16 bases separated the two germline ends. The CDR3 sequence is 16 residues long. Germline assignment: CDR1 SGHTA and CDR2 FQGNSA. Full variable domain (rest looked up from reference TRBV7-2 and TRBJ1-1): GAGVSQSPSNKVTEKGKDVELRCDPISGHTALYWYRQSLGQGLEFLIYFQGNSAPDKSGLPSDRFSAERTGGSVSTLTIQRTQQEDSAVYLCASSLEAGEEFTEAFFGQGTRLTVV.

This chain uses TRBV9 with TRBJ2-1; 8 bases are shared with TRBD2. The CDR3 extends over 15 amino acids. Germline V gene data show CDR1 as SGDLS and CDR2 as YYNGEE. J lost 8 bases, V lost 0 bases, and 7 bases had no gene match. The CDR3 sequence: CASSVAGGPEHEQFF. In DNA form, the CDR3 reads TGTGCCAGCAGCGTAGCGGGAGGGCCTGAGCATGAGCAGTTCTTC.